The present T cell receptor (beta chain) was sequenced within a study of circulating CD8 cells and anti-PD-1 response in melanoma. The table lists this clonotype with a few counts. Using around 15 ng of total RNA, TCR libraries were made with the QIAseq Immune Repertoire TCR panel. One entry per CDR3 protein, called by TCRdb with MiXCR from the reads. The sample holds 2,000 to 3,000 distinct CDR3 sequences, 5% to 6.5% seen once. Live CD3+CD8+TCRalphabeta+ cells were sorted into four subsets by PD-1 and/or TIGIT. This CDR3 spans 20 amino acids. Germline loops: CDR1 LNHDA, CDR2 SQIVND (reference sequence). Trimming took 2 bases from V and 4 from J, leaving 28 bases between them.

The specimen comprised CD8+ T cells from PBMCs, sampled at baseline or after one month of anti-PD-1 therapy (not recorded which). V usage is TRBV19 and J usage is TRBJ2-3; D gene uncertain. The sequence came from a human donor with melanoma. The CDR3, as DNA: TGTGCCAGTAGTATAACCCTGAACCCTTACAGAGAGACCATCGCAGATACGCAGTATTTT. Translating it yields CASSITLNPYRETIADTQYF.